These 6 T cell receptor beta chains came from one sample sequenced in a study of CD4 T cells in relation to SARS-CoV-2 and coronaviruses. CD4+ T cells from unexposed donors were obtained before the COVID-19 pandemic (2011-2018). After nine to ten days of culture, CD4+ T cells were isolated. Libraries were prepared by immunoSEQ multiplex PCR; TCRdb keeps only in-frame clonotypes and omits some of them. Among tens of thousands of clones listed, more than 60% were seen once. For these receptors, no antigen is known. Input material: CD4+ T cells from PBMCs, cultured in vitro. The receptors come from a human donor in good health.

V and J are TRBV3-1 (or the pseudogene TRBV3-2) and TRBJ2-7; 7 bases match TRBD1. Germline V gene sequence: CDR1 LGHDT, CDR2 YNNKEL (reference sequence). The trim removed 4 bases at V and 12 bases at J, leaving 15 bases unmatched. The CDR3 sequence is 14 residues long. CDR3 DNA sequence: TGTGCCAGCAGCCGGGGGACAGCGACTACGCGGCCGTACTTC. Its protein is CASSRGTATTRPYF.

The chain couples TRBV3-1 (or the pseudogene TRBV3-2) to TRBJ2-1; 9 bases match TRBD2. The junction had 1 base not matched to a gene; V was cut back by 6 bases and J by 4 bases. CDR1 LGHDT and CDR2 YNNKEL come from the germline V gene (reference sequence). This CDR3 contains 13 residues. CDR3 sequence (DNA): TGTGCCAGCAGGGGACTAGCTTACAATGAGCAGTTCTTC. This gives the protein CASRGLAYNEQFF.

This chain links TRBV2 with TRBJ2-2, with TRBD2 matching 12 bases. This CDR3 is 15 amino acids long. V was clipped by 6 bases and J by 5 bases; unmatched bases: 4. Germline V gene data show CDR1 as SNHLY and CDR2 as FYNNEI. The CDR3 DNA follows: TGTGCCAGCAGCCCCGGGACTAGCGGGACCGGGGAGCTGTTTTTT. Translated, it gives CASSPGTSGTGELFF.

This clone was recorded only once. V gene TRBV27 combines with J gene TRBJ2-5; 8 positions agree with TRBD1. Germline V lookup: CDR1 MNHEY, CDR2 SMNVEV (reference sequence). The trim removed 0 bases at V and 4 bases at J, leaving 1 base unmatched. The CDR3 has 14 amino acids. CDR3 in amino acids: CASSLSQGGETQYF. The CDR3, as DNA: TGTGCCAGCAGTTTATCACAGGGGGGAGAGACCCAGTACTTC.

This clone has a handful of counts. V and J are TRBV27 and TRBJ1-1; D gene unclear. In germline, CDR1 is MNHEY, CDR2 SMNVEV (reference sequence). The germline V and J ends were trimmed by 3 bases and 1 base, with 6 bases remaining between them. CDR3 length: 13 residues. The CDR3 nucleotides are TGTGCCAGCAGTTTGGTTAGGAACACTGAAGCTTTCTTT. Residues: CASSLVRNTEAFF.

The chain joins TRBV5-1 to TRBJ2-7; D unclear. V shed 0 bases and J shed 1 base, with 8 bases lying between them. In germline, CDR1 is SGHRS, CDR2 YFSETQ. The CDR3 spans 14 residues. In DNA, the CDR3 is TGCGCCAGCAGCTTGGCAGCCAATTCCTACGAGCAGTACTTC. This codes for CASSLAANSYEQYF.